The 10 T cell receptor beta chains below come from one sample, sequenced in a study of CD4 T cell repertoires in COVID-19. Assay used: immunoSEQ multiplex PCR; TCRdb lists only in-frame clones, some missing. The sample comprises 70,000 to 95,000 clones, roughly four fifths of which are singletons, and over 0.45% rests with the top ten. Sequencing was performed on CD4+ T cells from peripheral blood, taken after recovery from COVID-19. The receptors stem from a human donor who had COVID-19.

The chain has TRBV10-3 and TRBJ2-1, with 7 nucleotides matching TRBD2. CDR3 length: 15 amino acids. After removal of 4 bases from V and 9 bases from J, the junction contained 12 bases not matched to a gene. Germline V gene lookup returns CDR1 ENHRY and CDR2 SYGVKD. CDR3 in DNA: TGTGCCATCAGTGCCCGGCCTGGCGGGGAGGGTGAGCAGTTCTTC. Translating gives CAISARPGGEGEQFF.

The CDR3 region has the DNA TGTGCCAGCAGCCAGCATTTATCCGGGGAGCTGTTTTTT. This translates into CASSQHLSGELFF. The chain combines TRBV3-1 (or the pseudogene TRBV3-2) with TRBJ2-2; no reliable D call. The CDR3 spans 13 residues. V lost 3 bases and J lost 6, with 8 bases in between. Germline V gene data show CDR1 as LGHDT and CDR2 as YNNKEL (reference sequence).

CDR3: CAIRGDRQFYGYTF. The CDR3 DNA is TGTGCCATCAGGGGGGACAGGCAATTCTATGGCTACACCTTC. The J gene is TRBJ1-2, the V gene TRBV10-3; 8 bases match TRBD1. V was clipped by 6 bases and J by 4 bases; unmatched bases: 7. Germline V lookup: CDR1 ENHRY, CDR2 SYGVKD. This CDR3 contains 14 residues.

The chain's CDR3 is CASSGAGGEQYF. CDR3 sequence (DNA): TGTGCCAGCAGCGGGGCGGGAGGTGAGCAGTACTTC. The V and J genes are TRBV7-9 and TRBJ2-7; TRBD2 matches at 8 bases. Germline V lookup: CDR1 SEHNR, CDR2 FQNEAQ (reference sequence). The V and J ends lost 5 bases and 7 bases, in that order; junction bases with no gene match: 4. This CDR3 contains 12 residues.

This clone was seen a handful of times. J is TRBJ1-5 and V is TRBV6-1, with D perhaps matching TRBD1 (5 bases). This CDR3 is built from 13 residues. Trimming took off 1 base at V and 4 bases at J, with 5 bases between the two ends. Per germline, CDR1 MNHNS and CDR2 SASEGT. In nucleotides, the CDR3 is TGTGCCAGCAGTGAAGGGGGGAATCAGCCCCAGCATTTT. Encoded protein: CASSEGGNQPQHF.

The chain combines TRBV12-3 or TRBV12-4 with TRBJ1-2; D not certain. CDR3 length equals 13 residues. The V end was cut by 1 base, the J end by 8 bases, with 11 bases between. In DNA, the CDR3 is TGTGCCAGCAGTTTAGGTATTGAATCGGGCTACACCTTC. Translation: CASSLGIESGYTF.

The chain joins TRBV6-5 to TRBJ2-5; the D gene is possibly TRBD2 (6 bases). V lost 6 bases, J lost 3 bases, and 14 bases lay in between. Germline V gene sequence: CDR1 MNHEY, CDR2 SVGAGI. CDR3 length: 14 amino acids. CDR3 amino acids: CASSHPPGEETQYF. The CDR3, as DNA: TGTGCCAGCAGCCACCCCCCGGGGGAAGAGACCCAGTACTTC.

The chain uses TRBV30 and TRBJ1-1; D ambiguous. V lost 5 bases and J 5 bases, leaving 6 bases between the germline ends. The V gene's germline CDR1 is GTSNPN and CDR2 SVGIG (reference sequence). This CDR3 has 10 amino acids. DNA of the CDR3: TGTGCCTGGGGGTGGACTGAAGCTTTCTTT. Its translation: CAWGWTEAFF.

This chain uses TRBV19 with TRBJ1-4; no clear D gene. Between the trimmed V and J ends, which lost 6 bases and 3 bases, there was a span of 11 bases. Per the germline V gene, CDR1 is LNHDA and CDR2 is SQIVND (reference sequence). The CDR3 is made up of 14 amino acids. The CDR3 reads CASSLQISNEKLFF. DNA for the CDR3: TGTGCCAGTAGCCTACAGATCTCTAATGAAAAACTGTTTTTT.

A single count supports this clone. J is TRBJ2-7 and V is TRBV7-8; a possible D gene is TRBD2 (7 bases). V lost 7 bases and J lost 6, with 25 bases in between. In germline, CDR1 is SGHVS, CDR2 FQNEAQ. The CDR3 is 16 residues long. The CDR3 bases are TGTGCCAGCACCCCGGGCGGGGGCCGCGTCTCCGGCGAGCAGTACTTC. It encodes CASTPGGGRVSGEQYF. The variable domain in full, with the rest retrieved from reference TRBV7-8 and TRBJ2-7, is GAGVSQSPRYKVAKRGQDVALRCDPISGHVSLFWYQQALGQGPEFLTYFQNEAQLDKSGLPSDRFFAERPEGSVSTLKIQRTQQEDSAVYLCASTPGGGRVSGEQYFGPGTRLTVT.